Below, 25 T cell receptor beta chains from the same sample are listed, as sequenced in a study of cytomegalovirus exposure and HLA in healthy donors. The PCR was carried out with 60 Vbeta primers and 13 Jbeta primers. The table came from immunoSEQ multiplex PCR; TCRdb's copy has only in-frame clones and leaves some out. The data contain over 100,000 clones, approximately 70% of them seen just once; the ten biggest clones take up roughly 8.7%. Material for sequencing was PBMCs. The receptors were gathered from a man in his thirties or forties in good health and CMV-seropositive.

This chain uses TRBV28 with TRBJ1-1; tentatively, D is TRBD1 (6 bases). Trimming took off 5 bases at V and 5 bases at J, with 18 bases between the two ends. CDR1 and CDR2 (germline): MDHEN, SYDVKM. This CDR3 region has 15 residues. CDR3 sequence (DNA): TGTGCCAGCAGTCTATATACAGGGCCGGGAACTGAAGCTTTCTTT. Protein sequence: CASSLYTGPGTEAFF.

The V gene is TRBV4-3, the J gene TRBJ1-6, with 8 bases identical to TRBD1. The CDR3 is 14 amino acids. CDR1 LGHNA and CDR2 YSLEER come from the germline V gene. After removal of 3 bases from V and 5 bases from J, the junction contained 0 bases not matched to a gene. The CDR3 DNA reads TGCGCCAGCAGCCAGGGACAGGATAATTCACCCCTCCACTTT. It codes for CASSQGQDNSPLHF.

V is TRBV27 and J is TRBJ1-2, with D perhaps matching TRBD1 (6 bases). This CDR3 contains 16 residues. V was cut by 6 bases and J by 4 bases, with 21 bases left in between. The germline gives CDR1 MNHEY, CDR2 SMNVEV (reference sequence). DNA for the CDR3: TGTGCCAGCAGCCAAACAGGGATCCCACTCACCTATGGCTACACCTTC. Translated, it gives CASSQTGIPLTYGYTF.

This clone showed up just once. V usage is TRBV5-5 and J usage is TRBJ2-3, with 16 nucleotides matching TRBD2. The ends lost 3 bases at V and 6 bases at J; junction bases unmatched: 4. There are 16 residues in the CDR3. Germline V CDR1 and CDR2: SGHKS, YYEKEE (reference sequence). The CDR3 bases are TGTGCCAGCAGCTACGGGACTAGCGGGGGGGCGGATACGCAGTATTTT. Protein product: CASSYGTSGGADTQYF.

The DNA of the CDR3 is TGTGCCTGGAGTGGGACAAGGGTTAACGCTGAAGCTTTCTTT. Amino acids: CAWSGTRVNAEAFF. The chain recombines TRBV30 with TRBJ1-1, with a tentative D call TRBD1 (5 bases). The CDR3 is 14 amino acids. The V and J ends lost 1 base and 6 bases respectively, with 15 bases between them. Germline V CDR1 and CDR2: GTSNPN, SVGIG (reference sequence).

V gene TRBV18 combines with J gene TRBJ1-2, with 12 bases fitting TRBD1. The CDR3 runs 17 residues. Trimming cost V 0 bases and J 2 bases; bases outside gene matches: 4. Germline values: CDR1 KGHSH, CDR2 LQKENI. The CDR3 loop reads CASSPPGQGAGNYGYTF. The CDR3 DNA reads TGTGCCAGCTCACCACCGGGACAGGGGGCCGGCAACTATGGCTACACCTTC.

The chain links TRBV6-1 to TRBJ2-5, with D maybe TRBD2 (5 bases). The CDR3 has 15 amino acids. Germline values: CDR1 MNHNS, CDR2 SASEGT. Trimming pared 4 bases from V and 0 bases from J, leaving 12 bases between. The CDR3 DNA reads TGTGCCAGCAGTGGACTACACATGTACCAAGAGACCCAGTACTTC. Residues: CASSGLHMYQETQYF.

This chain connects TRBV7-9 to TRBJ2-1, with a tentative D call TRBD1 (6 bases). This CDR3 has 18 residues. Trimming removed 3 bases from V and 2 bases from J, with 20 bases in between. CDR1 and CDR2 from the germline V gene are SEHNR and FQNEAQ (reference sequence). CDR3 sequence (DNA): TGTGCCAGCAGCTTGGGGGCCCTTGGTGAAAGAGCCTACAATGAGCAGTTCTTC. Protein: CASSLGALGERAYNEQFF.

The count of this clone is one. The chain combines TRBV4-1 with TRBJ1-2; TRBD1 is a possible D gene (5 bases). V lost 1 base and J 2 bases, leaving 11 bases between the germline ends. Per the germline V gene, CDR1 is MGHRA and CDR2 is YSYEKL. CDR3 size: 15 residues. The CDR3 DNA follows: TGCGCCAGCAGCCAAGTCCAGGGAACCAACTATGGCTACACCTTC. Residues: CASSQVQGTNYGYTF.

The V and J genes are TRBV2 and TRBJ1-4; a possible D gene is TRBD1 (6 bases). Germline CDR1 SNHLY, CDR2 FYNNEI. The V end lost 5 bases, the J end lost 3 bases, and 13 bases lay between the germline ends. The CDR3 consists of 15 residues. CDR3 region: CASSFTGPPNEKLFF. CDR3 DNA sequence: TGTGCCAGCAGTTTTACAGGGCCGCCTAATGAAAAACTGTTTTTT. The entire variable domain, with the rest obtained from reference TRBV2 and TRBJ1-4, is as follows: EPEVTQTPSHQVTQMGQEVILRCVPISNHLYFYWYRQILGQKVEFLVSFYNNEISEKSEIFDDQFSVERPDGSNFTLKIRSTKLEDSAMYFCASSFTGPPNEKLFFGSGTQLSVL.

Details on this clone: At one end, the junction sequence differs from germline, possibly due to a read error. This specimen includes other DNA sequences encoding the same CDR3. CDR3 loop: CAWRGGQVYSPLHF. The CDR3, as DNA: TGTGCCTGGAGGGGGGGACAGGTCTATTCGCCCCTCCACTTT. This chain joins TRBV30 and TRBJ1-6, with 8 bases fitting TRBD1. The CDR3 covers 14 residues. Per the germline V gene, CDR1 is GTSNPN and CDR2 is SVGIG (reference sequence).

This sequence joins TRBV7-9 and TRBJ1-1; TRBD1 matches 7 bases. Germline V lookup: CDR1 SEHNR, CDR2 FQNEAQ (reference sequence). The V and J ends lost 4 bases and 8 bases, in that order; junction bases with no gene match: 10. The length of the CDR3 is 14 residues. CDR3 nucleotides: TGTGCCAGCAGCTCCCCGGTTAAGGGGGCGGAAGCTTTCTTT. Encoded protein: CASSSPVKGAEAFF.

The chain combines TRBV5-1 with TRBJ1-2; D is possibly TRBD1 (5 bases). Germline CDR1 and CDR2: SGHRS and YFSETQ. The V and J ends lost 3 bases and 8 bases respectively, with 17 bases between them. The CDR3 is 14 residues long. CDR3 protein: CASSSSDSGGGYTF. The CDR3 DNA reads TGCGCCAGCAGCTCCTCTGACAGTGGCGGCGGCTACACCTTC.

CDR3 amino acids: CASSPSNPGTGELFF. The CDR3 coding sequence is TGTGCCAGCTCACCATCAAACCCAGGGACCGGGGAGCTGTTTTTT. The chain combines TRBV18 with TRBJ2-2; a weak D match, TRBD1 (5 bases). Trimming left V 2 bases short and J 5 bases short, with 12 bases between. Germline V CDR1 and CDR2: KGHSH, LQKENI. The CDR3 totals 15 residues.

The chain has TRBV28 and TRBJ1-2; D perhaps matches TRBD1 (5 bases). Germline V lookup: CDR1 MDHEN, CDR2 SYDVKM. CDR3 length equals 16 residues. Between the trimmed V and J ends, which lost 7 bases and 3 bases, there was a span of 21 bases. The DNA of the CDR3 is TGTGCCAGCACCCAGTCGGGTGCCGGGGGGGACTATGGCTACACCTTC. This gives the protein CASTQSGAGGDYGYTF.

The CDR3 is CASSQDYLSEQETQYF. CDR3 sequence (DNA): TGCGCCAGCAGCCAAGATTATTTGAGCGAACAAGAGACCCAGTACTTC. The rearrangement uses TRBV4-3 and TRBJ2-5; D remains unclear. Trimming cost V 0 bases and J 2 bases, with 13 bases left between them. The CDR3 sequence is 16 residues long. CDR1 and CDR2 (germline): LGHNA, YSLEER.

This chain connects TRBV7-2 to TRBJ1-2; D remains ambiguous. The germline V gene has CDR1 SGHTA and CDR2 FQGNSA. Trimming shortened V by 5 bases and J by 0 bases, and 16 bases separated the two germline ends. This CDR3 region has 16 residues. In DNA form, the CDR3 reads TGTGCCAGCAGCCCCCTAGCTACTCAACCTAACTATGGCTACACCTTC. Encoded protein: CASSPLATQPNYGYTF.

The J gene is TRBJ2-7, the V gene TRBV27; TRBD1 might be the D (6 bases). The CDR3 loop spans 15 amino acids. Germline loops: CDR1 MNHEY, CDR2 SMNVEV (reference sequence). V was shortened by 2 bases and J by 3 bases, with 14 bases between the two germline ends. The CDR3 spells CASSLGSGQNYEQYV. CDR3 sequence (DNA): TGTGCCAGCAGTTTAGGGTCGGGACAAAACTACGAGCAGTACGTC.

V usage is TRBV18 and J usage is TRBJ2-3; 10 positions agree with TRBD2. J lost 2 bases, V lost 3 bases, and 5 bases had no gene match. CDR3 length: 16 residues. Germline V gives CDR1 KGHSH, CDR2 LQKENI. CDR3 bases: TGTGCCAGCTCACCGTGGACTAGCGGACACACAGATACGCAGTATTTT. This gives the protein CASSPWTSGHTDTQYF.

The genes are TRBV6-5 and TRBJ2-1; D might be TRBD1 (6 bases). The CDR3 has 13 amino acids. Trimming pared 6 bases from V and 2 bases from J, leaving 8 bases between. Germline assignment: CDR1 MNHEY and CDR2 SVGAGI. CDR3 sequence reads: CASRTGPYNEQFF. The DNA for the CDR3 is TGTGCCAGCAGGACAGGACCCTACAATGAGCAGTTCTTC.

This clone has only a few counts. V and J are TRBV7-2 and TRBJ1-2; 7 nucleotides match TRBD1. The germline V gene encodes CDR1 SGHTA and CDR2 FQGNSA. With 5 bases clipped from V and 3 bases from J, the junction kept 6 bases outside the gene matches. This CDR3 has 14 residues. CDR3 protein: CASSLGQDYYGYTF. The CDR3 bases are TGTGCCAGCAGCCTAGGACAGGACTACTATGGCTACACCTTC.

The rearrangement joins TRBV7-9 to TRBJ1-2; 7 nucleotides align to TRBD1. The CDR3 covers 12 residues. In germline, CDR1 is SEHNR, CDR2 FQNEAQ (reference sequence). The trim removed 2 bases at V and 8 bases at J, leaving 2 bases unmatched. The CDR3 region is CASSLHRGGYTF. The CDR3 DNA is TGTGCCAGCAGCTTACACAGGGGAGGCTACACCTTC.

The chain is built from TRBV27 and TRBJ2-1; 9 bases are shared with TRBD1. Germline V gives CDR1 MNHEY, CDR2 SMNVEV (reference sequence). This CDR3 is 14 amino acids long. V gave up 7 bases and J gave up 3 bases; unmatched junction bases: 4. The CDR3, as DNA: TGTGCCAGCAACCCGGACAGGGGCTACAATGAGCAGTTCTTC. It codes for CASNPDRGYNEQFF.

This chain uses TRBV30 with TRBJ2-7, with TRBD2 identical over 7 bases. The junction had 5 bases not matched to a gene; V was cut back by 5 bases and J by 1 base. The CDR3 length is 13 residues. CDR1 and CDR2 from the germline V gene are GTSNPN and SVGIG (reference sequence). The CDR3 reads CAWRRRGSYEQYF. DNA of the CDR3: TGTGCCTGGCGACGGCGGGGGTCCTACGAGCAGTACTTC.

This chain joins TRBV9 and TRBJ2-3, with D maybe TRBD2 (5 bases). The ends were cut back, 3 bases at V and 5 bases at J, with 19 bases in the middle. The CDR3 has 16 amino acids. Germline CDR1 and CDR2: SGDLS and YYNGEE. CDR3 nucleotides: TGTGCCAGCAGCGGCGGCGGGCGGAGTGGAGTAGATACGCAGTATTTT. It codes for CASSGGGRSGVDTQYF.